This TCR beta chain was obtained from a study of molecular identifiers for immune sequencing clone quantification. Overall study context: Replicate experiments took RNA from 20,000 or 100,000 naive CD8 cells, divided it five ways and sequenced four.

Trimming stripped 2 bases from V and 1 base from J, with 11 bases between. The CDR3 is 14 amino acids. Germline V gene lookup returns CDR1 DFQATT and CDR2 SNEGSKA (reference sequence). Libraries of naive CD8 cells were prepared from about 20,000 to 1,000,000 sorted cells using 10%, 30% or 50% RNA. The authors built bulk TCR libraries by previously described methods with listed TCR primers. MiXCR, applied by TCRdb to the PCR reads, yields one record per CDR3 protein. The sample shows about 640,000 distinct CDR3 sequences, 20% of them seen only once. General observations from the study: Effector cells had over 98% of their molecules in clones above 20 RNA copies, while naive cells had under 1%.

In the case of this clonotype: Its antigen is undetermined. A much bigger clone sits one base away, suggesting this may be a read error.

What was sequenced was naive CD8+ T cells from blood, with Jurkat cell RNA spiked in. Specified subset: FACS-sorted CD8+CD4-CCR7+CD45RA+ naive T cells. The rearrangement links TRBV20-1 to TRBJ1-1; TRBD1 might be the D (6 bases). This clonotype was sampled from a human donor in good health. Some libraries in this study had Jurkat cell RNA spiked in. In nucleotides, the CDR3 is TGCAGTGCTAGATTTTTCAGGGGGAACACTGAAGCTTTCTTT. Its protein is CSARFFRGNTEAFF.